These 19 T cell receptor beta chains were sequenced from one sample in a study of vaccination and CD4 T cells after COVID-19. The Oncomine TCR Beta short-read assay sequenced DNA from cultured CD4+ T cells. TCRdb re-called the PCR reads with MiXCR, one entry per CDR3 protein. The sample holds under 25,000 distinct CDR3 sequences, approximately 49% seen once. Their antigens remain unidentified. Treatment specified: approximately 10-day PBMC culture with coronavirus spike peptide pools or control peptides (ViraFEST assay). Sequencing was carried out using CD4+ T cells from blood, cultured in vitro. These receptors came from a human donor who had recovered from COVID-19.

This chain connects TRBV7-2 to TRBJ2-7; D unresolved. Trimming took 1 base from V and 0 from J, leaving 7 bases between them. This CDR3 comprises 14 residues. CDR1 is SGHTA and CDR2 is FQGNSA in the germline V gene. This CDR3 is CASSLDLYSYEQYF. CDR3 nucleotides: TGTGCCAGCAGCTTAGATCTCTACTCCTACGAGCAGTACTTC.

J is TRBJ1-2 and V is TRBV20-1; 7 positions match TRBD1. Germline loops: CDR1 DFQATT, CDR2 SNEGSKA (reference sequence). V lost 5 bases and J lost 2; bases outside the gene matches: 2. There are 12 residues in the CDR3. CDR3 nucleotides: TGCAGTGCTCAGGGGGGGAACTATGGCTACACCTTC. It encodes CSAQGGNYGYTF.

The genes are TRBV24-1 and TRBJ2-7; D call uncertain. There are 13 residues in the CDR3. The V gene's germline CDR1 is KGHDR and CDR2 SFDVKD. Trimming stripped 4 bases from V and 5 bases from J, with 11 bases between. Here the CDR3 reads CATSDPGRHEQYF. The CDR3 nucleotides are TGTGCCACCAGTGACCCGGGCCGCCACGAGCAGTACTTC.

This chain uses TRBV4-3 with TRBJ2-5; 11 bases map to TRBD1. This CDR3 is built from 16 residues. V dropped 4 bases and J dropped 6; count of bases not matched to a gene: 10. From germline, CDR1 is LGHNA and CDR2 YSLEER. The CDR3 sequence: CASSPQGQGAGKTQYF. The CDR3 DNA reads as TGCGCCAGCAGCCCGCAAGGACAGGGGGCCGGGAAGACCCAGTACTTC.

The gene calls are TRBV5-1 and TRBJ2-2, with D perhaps matching TRBD1 (5 bases). Trimming shortened V by 2 bases and J by 2 bases, and 10 bases separated the two germline ends. From germline, CDR1 is SGHRS and CDR2 YFSETQ. The CDR3 contains 15 residues. Here the CDR3 DNA reads TGCGCCAGCAGCTTAACAGGTCTTAACACCGGGGAGCTGTTTTTT. Its protein product is CASSLTGLNTGELFF.

The gene calls are TRBV20-1 and TRBJ1-6, with 9 bases that match TRBD1. The CDR3 totals 14 residues. Germline assignment: CDR1 DFQATT and CDR2 SNEGSKA (reference sequence). Trimming cost V 3 bases and J 5 bases; bases outside gene matches: 2. CDR3 sequence (DNA): TGCAGTGCTAGGGGGGACAGGGATAATTCACCCCTCCACTTT. This translates into CSARGDRDNSPLHF.

The J gene is TRBJ2-5, the V gene TRBV29-1; D is uncertain. The length of the CDR3 is 14 residues. In germline, CDR1 is SQVTM, CDR2 ANQGSEA. Trimming took 7 bases from V and 5 from J, leaving 20 bases between them. The DNA for the CDR3 is TGCAGCGCTACACCCGGTACCCAGAGGGAGACCCAGTACTTC. It is translated as CSATPGTQRETQYF.

The chain recombines TRBV6-2 or TRBV6-3 with TRBJ2-3; 9 nucleotides agree with TRBD2. The V gene's germline CDR1 is MNHEY and CDR2 SVGEGT. The CDR3 loop spans 14 amino acids. Trimming cost V 5 bases and J 3 bases; bases outside gene matches: 3. The DNA for the CDR3 is TGTGCCAGCAGTCCGCGGGGGGGAACAGATACGCAGTATTTT. Protein sequence: CASSPRGGTDTQYF.

This clonotype was picked up a small number of times. DNA of the CDR3: TGTGCCAGTATGGGGGGGTTGACGGAGGGCTACACCTTC. Its translation is CASMGGLTEGYTF. This chain joins TRBV19 and TRBJ1-2; TRBD1 might be the D (5 bases). Germline CDR1 LNHDA, CDR2 SQIVND (reference sequence). Trimming took 7 bases from V and 8 from J, leaving 17 bases between them. The CDR3 sequence is 13 residues long.

The rearrangement joins TRBV24-1 to TRBJ1-1; D is possibly TRBD1 (6 bases). Germline V lookup: CDR1 KGHDR, CDR2 SFDVKD. CDR3 length equals 13 residues. V lost 6 bases, J lost 1 base, and 8 bases lay in between. CDR3 amino acids: CATSLGGNTEAFF. The CDR3 DNA follows: TGTGCCACCAGTTTAGGGGGGAACACTGAAGCTTTCTTT.

V is TRBV7-8 and J is TRBJ2-2, with 11 positions matching TRBD1. This CDR3 has 16 residues. The V segment lost 5 bases and the J segment 2 bases; nucleotides outside the gene matches: 4. Germline lookup yields CDR1 SGHVS and CDR2 FQNEAQ. CDR3 protein: CASSPRTGGNTGELFF. Written as DNA, the CDR3 is TGTGCCAGCAGCCCCCGGACAGGGGGCAACACCGGGGAGCTGTTTTTT.

The V and J genes are TRBV19 and TRBJ1-5; D not certain. The germline gives CDR1 LNHDA, CDR2 SQIVND (reference sequence). V lost 6 bases and J lost 0, with 12 bases in between. The CDR3 totals 15 residues. The CDR3 loop reads CASSSDTNSNQPQHF. Here the CDR3 DNA reads TGTGCCAGTAGCTCAGACACAAATAGCAATCAGCCCCAGCATTTT.

The chain combines TRBV10-3 with TRBJ2-1; 10 bases agree with TRBD2. The CDR3 runs 19 residues. V shed 3 bases and J 7 bases; nucleotides not matched to a gene: 18. CDR1 is ENHRY, CDR2 SYGVKD, per germline. CDR3 nucleotides: TGTGCCATCAGTGAATCTTACCTAGCGGGAGCCTCGCACGGTAATGAGCAGTTCTTC. Its protein product is CAISESYLAGASHGNEQFF.

This clonotype was seen only a few times. This chain joins TRBV28 and TRBJ1-2, with 10 bases identical to TRBD1. The CDR3 has 14 residues. In germline, CDR1 is MDHEN, CDR2 SYDVKM. V shed 6 bases, J shed 6 bases, and the junction held 7 bases outside the gene matches. The CDR3 loop is CASRFQTGGHGYTF. CDR3 nucleotide sequence: TGTGCCAGCAGATTCCAGACAGGGGGCCATGGCTACACCTTC.

V gene TRBV18 combines with J gene TRBJ1-1, with no clear D. Germline lookup yields CDR1 KGHSH and CDR2 LQKENI. CDR3 length: 13 amino acids. V was shortened by 4 bases and J by 3 bases, with 9 bases between the two germline ends. CDR3 amino acids: CASSLAQDTEAFF. CDR3 sequence (DNA): TGTGCCAGCTCACTTGCACAAGACACTGAAGCTTTCTTT.

This clonotype was seen a few times. The chain combines TRBV5-6 with TRBJ1-1; TRBD1 might be the D (6 bases). The V gene's germline CDR1 is SGHDT and CDR2 YYEEEE. The ends were cut back, 0 bases at V and 6 bases at J, with 21 bases in the middle. The CDR3 covers 17 residues. CDR3 loop: CASSLEGVQGAVAEAFF. The CDR3 nucleotides read TGTGCCAGCAGCTTGGAGGGGGTACAGGGAGCCGTCGCTGAAGCTTTCTTT.

The chain couples TRBV6-2 or TRBV6-3 to TRBJ1-5; 7 positions agree with TRBD1. Germline V CDR1 and CDR2: MNHEY, SVGEGT. With V trimmed by 0 bases and J by 7 bases, 6 bases remained unmatched. The CDR3 consists of 15 residues. The DNA for the CDR3 is TGTGCCAGCAGTTACTCGCAGGGGGTCAACCAGCCCCAGCATTTT. Its protein product is CASSYSQGVNQPQHF.

A single count supports this clonotype. The rearrangement links TRBV7-2 to TRBJ1-2; D uncertain. The V end was cut by 3 bases, the J end by 8 bases, with 16 bases between. CDR1 is SGHTA and CDR2 is FQGNSA in the germline V gene. The CDR3 loop spans 14 amino acids. The CDR3 sequence: CASSLNDGHGGYTF. The CDR3 DNA reads TGTGCCAGCAGCTTGAATGACGGGCACGGGGGCTACACCTTC. Full variable domain (missing parts from reference TRBV7-2 and TRBJ1-2): GAGVSQSPSNKVTEKGKDVELRCDPISGHTALYWYRQSLGQGLEFLIYFQGNSAPDKSGLPSDRFSAERTGGSVSTLTIQRTQQEDSAVYLCASSLNDGHGGYTFGSGTRLTVV.

This sequence joins TRBV5-6 and TRBJ2-4; either TRBD1 or TRBD2 may fit D (6 bases each). Trimming took off 1 base at V and 8 bases at J, with 13 bases between the two ends. The CDR3 sequence is 14 residues long. Per the germline V gene, CDR1 is SGHDT and CDR2 is YYEEEE. CDR3 sequence reads: CASSLRGAGDIQYF. CDR3 sequence (DNA): TGTGCCAGCAGCTTGAGGGGGGCCGGAGACATTCAGTACTTC.